A single sample is the source of the 20 T cell receptor beta chains below, sequenced in a study of blood T cells in healthy people across ages. The authors ran a second PCR of about 6 to 12 cycles using a sample-barcoded 5' primer and a J-beta primer mix. Each CDR3 protein gets one entry after TCRdb re-called the 5' RACE reads with MiXCR. The data contain 1.5 million to 2 million distinct CDR3 sequences, more than 35% of them singletons. The sequenced sample consisted of blood. The receptors stem from a human donor in good health.

This clonotype showed up just once. The chain employs TRBV12-3 or TRBV12-4 and TRBJ1-1, with 9 positions matching TRBD1. The CDR3 is made up of 14 amino acids. The V segment lost 4 bases and the J segment 6 bases; nucleotides outside the gene matches: 6. Here the CDR3 reads CASSWGTGGSEAFF. CDR3 nucleotide sequence: TGTGCCAGCAGTTGGGGTACAGGGGGCTCTGAAGCTTTCTTT.

The J gene is TRBJ2-1, the V gene TRBV7-9, with D perhaps matching TRBD1 or TRBD2 (6 bases each). This CDR3 has 15 residues. Deletions cut 3 bases from V and 4 bases from J, with 13 bases between. CDR1 and CDR2 (germline): SEHNR, FQNEAQ (reference sequence). CDR3: CASSFVRGAYNEQFF. In nucleotides, the CDR3 is TGTGCCAGCAGCTTCGTTAGGGGGGCGTACAATGAGCAGTTCTTC.

This sequence joins TRBV4-3 and TRBJ1-4; possibly TRBD1 for D (5 bases). The CDR3 spans 16 residues. The germline V gene encodes CDR1 LGHNA and CDR2 YSLEER. Trimming removed 0 bases at V and 3 bases at J, with 11 bases between. The CDR3 sequence: CASSQERGSANEKLFF. The CDR3 bases are TGCGCCAGCAGCCAAGAGAGGGGCTCGGCTAATGAAAAACTGTTTTTT.

This sequence joins TRBV7-2 and TRBJ1-6; possible D gene TRBD1, 5 bases. The germline V gene encodes CDR1 SGHTA and CDR2 FQGNSA. The V and J ends lost 4 bases and 7 bases respectively, with 17 bases between them. The CDR3 contains 16 residues. CDR3 amino acids: CASSSKTGTGNSPLHF. DNA for the CDR3: TGTGCCAGCAGCTCAAAAACCGGGACGGGAAATTCACCCCTCCACTTT.

In its sample, this clonotype was seen a few times. V gene TRBV20-1 combines with J gene TRBJ1-2; D is ambiguous. Trimming pared 0 bases from V and 3 bases from J, leaving 17 bases between. The CDR3 spans 16 residues. Germline V gives CDR1 DFQATT, CDR2 SNEGSKA (reference sequence). CDR3 region: CSARDTRKRIDYGYTF. CDR3 bases: TGCAGTGCTAGAGATACGCGTAAGAGGATAGACTATGGCTACACCTTC.

This clonotype was detected only a few times. The chain recombines TRBV6-2 or TRBV6-3 with TRBJ1-2; D is unresolved. The germline CDR1 and CDR2 sequences are MNHEY and SVGEGT. The CDR3 spans 12 residues. Trimming left V 10 bases short and J 8 bases short, with 17 bases between. Written as DNA, the CDR3 is TGTGCCACCCGAGATCGTTTCGGCGGCTACACCTTC. Protein sequence: CATRDRFGGYTF.

This rearrangement joins TRBV6-5 to TRBJ2-3; 11 bases match TRBD1. The CDR3 runs 15 residues. Germline V gives CDR1 MNHEY, CDR2 SVGAGI. Unmatched junction bases numbered 3, after V lost 2 bases and J lost 5 bases. CDR3 nucleotide sequence: TGTGCCAGCAGTTACGGGGGACAGGGGGGAGATACGCAGTATTTT. Amino acids: CASSYGGQGGDTQYF.

V and J are TRBV7-2 and TRBJ2-1; unclear D gene. Per germline, CDR1 SGHTA and CDR2 FQGNSA. CDR3 size: 14 residues. The ends were cut back, 1 base at V and 5 bases at J, with 9 bases in the middle. The CDR3 nucleotides read TGTGCCAGCAGCTTAGTTTTCAGAAACAATGAGCAGTTCTTC. Translating gives CASSLVFRNNEQFF.

V and J are TRBV9 and TRBJ1-2; D might be TRBD1 (5 bases). From germline, CDR1 is SGDLS and CDR2 YYNGEE. The CDR3 extends over 16 amino acids. Trimming took off 1 base at V and 4 bases at J, with 17 bases between the two ends. The DNA for the CDR3 is TGTGCCAGCAGCGTATCCCCTGACAGCCTTACCTATGGCTACACCTTC. It encodes CASSVSPDSLTYGYTF.

A few counts support this clonotype. This chain uses TRBV12-3 or TRBV12-4 with TRBJ1-2; D call uncertain. The germline V and J ends were trimmed by 1 base and 10 bases, with 16 bases remaining between them. This CDR3 is 14 amino acids long. CDR3 DNA sequence: TGTGCCAGCAGTTTAGACCCTGGGAGGGATGACTACACCTTC. Its translation: CASSLDPGRDDYTF.

In its sample, this clonotype was seen a few times. Written as DNA, the CDR3 is TGTGCCAGCAGTCCGGGGCTTCATCAGCCCCAGCATTTT. Its translation: CASSPGLHQPQHF. This chain joins TRBV6-6 and TRBJ1-5; tentative D call: TRBD1 (5 bases). Germline V gives CDR1 MNHNY, CDR2 SVGAGI (reference sequence). V gave up 5 bases and J gave up 5 bases, with 10 bases separating them. The CDR3 has 13 amino acids.

This clonotype showed up just a few times. The CDR3 DNA is TGCAGCGTTGAAGTACCACGGGGGGCGGATGAAAAACTGTTTTTT. This gives the protein CSVEVPRGADEKLFF. J is TRBJ1-4 and V is TRBV29-1; maybe TRBD1 (6 bases). The CDR3 spans 15 residues. Trimming took off 1 base at V and 6 bases at J, with 15 bases between the two ends. The V gene's germline CDR1 is SQVTM and CDR2 ANQGSEA.

The chain uses TRBV2 and TRBJ2-3; no definite D call. CDR1 and CDR2 (germline): SNHLY, FYNNEI. V was cut by 4 bases and J by 6 bases, with 8 bases left in between. There are 12 residues in the CDR3. For the CDR3, the DNA is TGTGCCAGCAGTGTAGGACGGGATACGCAGTATTTT. Its protein product is CASSVGRDTQYF.

In this sample, this clonotype turned up a few times. V gene TRBV7-9 combines with J gene TRBJ2-5; 12 positions agree with TRBD2. The J segment lost 1 base and the V segment lost 5 bases, leaving 5 bases of the junction unmatched. The CDR3 spans 16 residues. Germline CDR1 reads SEHNR; CDR2 reads FQNEAQ (reference sequence). Here the CDR3 DNA reads TGTGCCAGCAGCCCCCCTAGCGGGGGGGCCCAAGAGACCCAGTACTTC. Amino acids: CASSPPSGGAQETQYF.

This clonotype was recorded a few times. V is TRBV5-1 and J is TRBJ2-1; 9 nucleotides align to TRBD1. The V and J ends lost 4 bases and 9 bases, in that order; junction bases with no gene match: 8. There are 14 residues in the CDR3. Per the germline V gene, CDR1 is SGHRS and CDR2 is YFSETQ. The CDR3 protein is CASSPRTGVPEQFF. The CDR3 nucleotides are TGCGCCAGCAGCCCCCGGACAGGGGTACCTGAGCAGTTCTTC.

The chain joins TRBV29-1 to TRBJ2-7; weak D call: TRBD1 (6 bases). The CDR3 covers 16 residues. CDR1 is SQVTM and CDR2 is ANQGSEA in the germline V gene. Trimming cost V 3 bases and J 2 bases, with 20 bases left between them. The CDR3 is CSVDIQGKGLPYEQYF. For the CDR3, the DNA is TGCAGCGTTGATATACAGGGAAAAGGCCTTCCCTACGAGCAGTACTTC.

This clonotype has a handful of counts. The rearrangement joins TRBV5-1 to TRBJ2-1, with 13 nucleotides matching TRBD2. V was pared by 0 bases and J by 5 bases, with 11 bases of the junction left unmatched. CDR3 length equals 19 residues. Germline V gene data show CDR1 as SGHRS and CDR2 as YFSETQ. CDR3 sequence: CASSLGRTSGGRNNNEQFF. The CDR3 DNA follows: TGCGCCAGCAGCTTGGGAAGGACTAGCGGGGGCAGAAATAACAATGAGCAGTTCTTC.

The V gene is TRBV12-3 or TRBV12-4, the J gene TRBJ2-3, with 12 bases matching TRBD2. The CDR3 contains 17 residues. V lost 5 bases and J lost 3; bases outside the gene matches: 9. CDR3: CASSPASGGAGTDTQYF. The CDR3 DNA reads TGTGCCAGCAGTCCCGCTAGCGGGGGGGCGGGGACAGATACGCAGTATTTT.

Concerning this clonotype itself: A single base separates this from a much larger clone, so it may be a read error. The chain links TRBV7-2 to TRBJ2-4, with D perhaps matching TRBD1 (6 bases). Matching the DNA end better, TRBJ2-7 makes the J call doubtful. Germline V gives CDR1 SGHTA, CDR2 FQGNSA. This CDR3 is built from 13 residues. Here the CDR3 reads CASSLGHRYEQYF. For the CDR3, the DNA is TGTGCCAGCAGCTTGGGACATCGCTACGAGCAGTACTTC.

This chain connects TRBV20-1 to TRBJ1-2; D is uncertain. Germline loops: CDR1 DFQATT, CDR2 SNEGSKA (reference sequence). V lost 4 bases and J lost 4, with 10 bases in between. This CDR3 comprises 12 residues. The CDR3 loop is CSANLVAYGYTF. The CDR3 DNA reads TGCAGTGCTAATTTGGTTGCCTATGGCTACACCTTC.